This entry lists 27 T cell receptor beta chains sequenced from one sample in a study of regulatory and conventional T cells in RAG deficiency. Genomic DNA came from blood conventional CD4+ T cells gated CD25-low CD127-high. This table comes from immunoSEQ multiplex PCR, and its TCRdb copy is limited to in-frame clones, with some not included. The table lists about 46,000 clones, over 80% of them singletons. This sample also belongs to another study, concerning regulatory T cells. That study adds: The primer mix had 52 TRBV and 13 TRBJ primers.

Input material: CD4+ effector T cells sorted from blood. The receptor source for this set is a human donor in good health.

The chain carries TRBV4-2 and TRBJ2-7; possible D gene TRBD1, 6 bases. This CDR3 comprises 15 residues. CDR1 LGHNA and CDR2 YNFKEQ come from the germline V gene. The germline V and J ends were trimmed by 0 bases and 5 bases, with 14 bases remaining between them. CDR3 in DNA: TGTGCCAGCAGCCAAGAACAGGGTACGAGGAACGAGCAGTACTTC. Protein: CASSQEQGTRNEQYF.

In this sample, this clone turned up once. This chain uses TRBV6-6 with TRBJ2-1, with D perhaps matching TRBD2 (6 bases). V lost 6 bases to trimming and J lost 7 bases, with 16 bases between them. This CDR3 is 14 amino acids long. Germline CDR1 is MNHNY and CDR2 is SVGAGI (reference sequence). CDR3 coding DNA: TGTGCCAGCAGCCTTCCTACTAGCCGGAATGAGCAGTTCTTC. This codes for CASSLPTSRNEQFF.

This sequence joins TRBV6-1 and TRBJ2-7; TRBD2 matches 8 bases. The CDR3 has 15 residues. In germline, CDR1 is MNHNS, CDR2 SASEGT. Trimming cost V 6 bases and J 5 bases; bases outside gene matches: 12. The chain's CDR3 is CASSERGGKANEQYF. DNA for the CDR3: TGTGCCAGCAGCGAACGCGGGGGGAAGGCTAACGAGCAGTACTTC.

The chain recombines TRBV6-5 with TRBJ2-7; 7 nucleotides match TRBD1. V shed 5 bases, J shed 2 bases, and the junction held 0 bases outside the gene matches. CDR3 length: 12 amino acids. Germline V CDR1 and CDR2: MNHEY, SVGAGI. The CDR3 protein is CASSGTAYEQYF. In nucleotides, the CDR3 is TGTGCCAGCAGTGGGACAGCCTACGAGCAGTACTTC.

V is TRBV5-1 and J is TRBJ1-2; D not resolved. This CDR3 is 14 amino acids long. V gave up 2 bases and J gave up 2 bases, with 10 bases separating them. Germline-derived CDR1 and CDR2 are SGHRS and YFSETQ. The CDR3 here is CASSLTPGNYGYTF. The CDR3 coding sequence is TGCGCCAGCAGCTTAACCCCTGGGAACTATGGCTACACCTTC.

This rearrangement joins TRBV6-5 to TRBJ2-5; possible D gene TRBD1, 6 bases. The V end lost 8 bases, the J end lost 5 bases, and 18 bases lay between the germline ends. The CDR3 runs 14 residues. Germline loops: CDR1 MNHEY, CDR2 SVGAGI. CDR3: CASGRGGAEETQYF. The DNA of the CDR3 is TGTGCCAGCGGCCGTGGGGGCGCAGAGGAGACCCAGTACTTC.

This clone appeared a single time. The chain links TRBV27 to TRBJ2-5; D gene unclear. There are 13 residues in the CDR3. V was trimmed by 7 bases and J by 4 bases, leaving 13 bases between them. Per the germline V gene, CDR1 is MNHEY and CDR2 is SMNVEV (reference sequence). The CDR3: CASTTTNGETQYF. CDR3 DNA sequence: TGTGCCAGCACAACTACCAACGGAGAGACCCAGTACTTC.

The chain is built from TRBV6-4 and TRBJ1-6; the match to TRBD1 covers 8 bases. Germline CDR1 and CDR2: MRHNA and SNTAGT. CDR3 length: 15 residues. The V gene end was trimmed by 6 bases and the J gene end by 5 bases; junction bases not matched to a gene: 6. CDR3 amino acids: CASRPDRADNSPLHF. CDR3 DNA sequence: TGTGCCAGCAGGCCGGACAGGGCGGATAATTCACCCCTCCACTTT.

This chain links TRBV5-6 with TRBJ1-6, with D tentatively TRBD1 (5 bases). The V gene's germline CDR1 is SGHDT and CDR2 YYEEEE. The CDR3 extends over 16 amino acids. V was trimmed by 0 bases and J by 8 bases, leaving 15 bases between them. This CDR3 is CASSLVGQGSYSPLHF. The CDR3 DNA is TGTGCCAGCAGCTTGGTAGGGCAGGGAAGCTATTCACCCCTCCACTTT.

The chain is built from TRBV5-1 and TRBJ2-3; 8 bases line up with TRBD2. The ends lost 1 base at V and 0 bases at J; junction bases unmatched: 7. CDR3 size: 17 residues. Germline values: CDR1 SGHRS, CDR2 YFSETQ. CDR3 sequence reads: CASSLRNSGVSTDTQYF. As DNA, the CDR3 is TGCGCCAGCAGCTTGCGGAATAGCGGGGTGAGCACAGATACGCAGTATTTT.

The chain combines TRBV7-8 with TRBJ2-5; D possibly corresponds to TRBD1 (6 bases). This CDR3 comprises 15 residues. V lost 4 bases to trimming and J lost 3 bases, with 15 bases between them. Germline-derived CDR1 and CDR2 are SGHVS and FQNEAQ. The CDR3 region is CASSSAGQLKETQYF. The CDR3 nucleotides are TGTGCCAGCAGCTCCGCTGGACAGTTGAAAGAGACCCAGTACTTC.

This clone showed up just once. The chain uses TRBV7-2 and TRBJ2-5, with TRBD2 matching 9 bases. This CDR3 has 14 amino acids. Looked up from germline, CDR1 is SGHTA and CDR2 is FQGNSA. J gave up 4 bases and V 11 bases, and 11 bases lay outside the gene matches. Here the CDR3 DNA reads TGTGCCGTCCCCTTAGCGGGGGTCACAGAGACCCAGTACTTC. Its translation: CAVPLAGVTETQYF.

The chain uses TRBV19 and TRBJ1-5, with 7 bases matching TRBD1. This CDR3 comprises 13 residues. Germline CDR1 reads LNHDA; CDR2 reads SQIVND (reference sequence). V lost 9 bases, J lost 7 bases, and 9 bases stayed unmatched. CDR3 DNA: TGTGCCAGCCGAGGGACAGCGGGACAGCCCCAGCATTTT. It encodes CASRGTAGQPQHF.

This rearrangement joins TRBV6-6 to TRBJ2-7; D is perhaps TRBD1 (5 bases). Trimming removed 2 bases from V and 0 bases from J, with 11 bases in between. The CDR3 is 15 amino acids. CDR1 MNHNY and CDR2 SVGAGI come from the germline V gene (reference sequence). Here the CDR3 DNA reads TGTGCCAGCAGTTACGGACACAAAAACTCCTACGAGCAGTACTTC. Encoded protein: CASSYGHKNSYEQYF.

This clone occurred once. The chain employs TRBV4-2 and TRBJ2-7; 9 bases are a match to TRBD2. With 1 base clipped from V and 0 bases from J, the junction kept 4 bases outside the gene matches. The CDR3 is 16 amino acids. Germline CDR1 is LGHNA and CDR2 is YNFKEQ. CDR3 nucleotide sequence: TGTGCCAGCAGCCAAGTAGTTAGCGGGAGCTCCTACGAGCAGTACTTC. It specifies CASSQVVSGSSYEQYF.

This chain joins TRBV6-1 and TRBJ1-5, with TRBD1 matching over 9 bases. CDR1 MNHNS and CDR2 SASEGT come from the germline V gene. CDR3 length: 15 residues. The junction had 7 bases not matched to a gene; V was cut back by 4 bases and J by 6 bases. As DNA, the CDR3 is TGTGCCAGCAGTGGGACAGGGGTTTTTATTCAGCCCCAGCATTTT. Its translation: CASSGTGVFIQPQHF.

The V gene is TRBV9, the J gene TRBJ2-5, with 7 bases matching TRBD1. V was clipped by 3 bases and J by 2 bases; unmatched bases: 7. The length of the CDR3 is 15 residues. Germline lookup yields CDR1 SGDLS and CDR2 YYNGEE. For the CDR3, the DNA is TGTGCCAGCAGCGGGGACAGTTTATTGCAAGAGACCCAGTACTTC. This translates into CASSGDSLLQETQYF.

The chain employs TRBV11-3 and TRBJ1-2; TRBD1 agrees at 7 bases. Losses at the gene ends were 4 bases for V and 4 bases for J; bases not matched to a gene: 6. Germline loops: CDR1 SGHNT, CDR2 YENEEA. The CDR3 consists of 14 residues. The CDR3 loop reads CASSYGQDIYGYTF. The CDR3 nucleotides read TGTGCCAGCAGCTATGGACAGGACATCTATGGCTACACCTTC.

The chain uses TRBV6-1 and TRBJ2-7; 12 positions agree with TRBD2. Germline values: CDR1 MNHNS, CDR2 SASEGT. J gave up 5 bases and V 3 bases, and 5 bases lay outside the gene matches. The CDR3 sequence is 15 residues long. In nucleotides, the CDR3 is TGTGCCAGCAGTGAGGGGACTAGCGGGTTCCACGAGCAGTACTTC. Its protein product is CASSEGTSGFHEQYF.

The rearrangement links TRBV5-4 to TRBJ2-3, with TRBD2 identical over 7 bases. CDR3 length: 17 residues. Germline CDR1 SGHNT, CDR2 YYREEE (reference sequence). J gave up 1 base and V 4 bases, and 12 bases lay outside the gene matches. Here the CDR3 DNA reads TGTGCCAGCAGCCCTATATCGACTAGCAGTCGCACAGATACGCAGTATTTT. It translates to CASSPISTSSRTDTQYF.

The genes are TRBV15 and TRBJ2-3; TRBD1 matches at 7 bases. This CDR3 comprises 15 residues. V trimming: 2 bases; J trimming: 2 bases; junction bases outside the gene matches: 4. CDR1 is LNHNV, CDR2 YYDKDF, per germline (reference sequence). The CDR3 reads CATSRNRGFTDTQYF. The CDR3 DNA reads as TGTGCCACCAGCAGAAACAGGGGATTCACAGATACGCAGTATTTT.

The chain employs TRBV19 and TRBJ1-2; 8 positions agree with TRBD1. The CDR3 extends over 15 amino acids. Germline assignment: CDR1 LNHDA and CDR2 SQIVND (reference sequence). The J segment lost 4 bases and the V segment lost 3 bases, leaving 7 bases of the junction unmatched. The CDR3 spells CASSMDRAEGYGYTF. The CDR3 DNA reads as TGTGCCAGTAGTATGGACAGGGCTGAGGGCTATGGCTACACCTTC.

V gene TRBV21-1 combines with J gene TRBJ1-2. TRBV21-1 is a pseudogene locus. The CDR3 sequence is 15 residues long. CDR3 region: CASSYTFPGPYGYTF. CDR3 bases: TGTGCCAGCAGCTATACTTTTCCGGGACCCTATGGCTACACCTTC.

The chain links TRBV6-1 to TRBJ2-7; 11 bases agree with TRBD2. The CDR3 is 15 amino acids. In germline, CDR1 is MNHNS, CDR2 SASEGT. Trimming cost V 5 bases and J 2 bases; bases outside gene matches: 5. The chain's CDR3 is CASSHRTSGPYEQYF. The CDR3 DNA sequence: TGTGCCAGCAGTCATCGGACTAGCGGGCCCTACGAGCAGTACTTC.

The rearrangement joins TRBV2 to TRBJ2-4, with D perhaps assigned TRBD1 or TRBD2 (5 bases each). The CDR3 covers 13 residues. The germline V and J ends were trimmed by 7 bases and 5 bases, with 12 bases remaining between them. The V gene's germline CDR1 is SNHLY and CDR2 FYNNEI. For the CDR3, the DNA is TGTGCCAGCACTTGGGGGAATCAAAACATTCAGTACTTC. Encoded protein: CASTWGNQNIQYF.

This chain joins TRBV11-3 and TRBJ2-2; 9 nucleotides align to TRBD2. Trimming at V came to 6 bases and at J to 1 base, leaving 3 bases not matched to a gene. The length of the CDR3 is 15 residues. The germline CDR1 and CDR2 sequences are SGHNT and YENEEA. CDR3 DNA: TGTGCCAGCAGTCTTAGCGGGGGGAACACCGGGGAGCTGTTTTTT. Its translation: CASSLSGGNTGELFF.

The chain has TRBV5-1 and TRBJ1-4; TRBD1 is a possible D gene (5 bases). V was clipped by 0 bases and J by 0 bases, with 15 bases between them. CDR1 and CDR2 from the germline V gene are SGHRS and YFSETQ. CDR3 length: 18 amino acids. This CDR3 is CASSLEAGAGSTNEKLFF. The CDR3 DNA reads TGCGCCAGCAGCTTGGAGGCTGGGGCAGGGTCAACTAATGAAAAACTGTTTTTT.